The 11 T cell receptor beta chains below come from one sample, sequenced in a study of OX40 agonist ivuxolimab in advanced cancers. Clones were sequenced by immunoSEQ multiplex PCR, and TCRdb holds only the in-frame ones, with some missing. The data hold some 64,000 clones, with around 93% observed a single time. The specimen comprised CD4+ or CD8+ T cells sorted from blood, sampled in a trial of the OX40 agonist ivuxolimab. These receptors were collected from an adult with an advanced solid tumor such as melanoma, head and neck, liver or kidney cancer.

The chain has TRBV5-8 and TRBJ2-7; D is perhaps TRBD1 (6 bases). This CDR3 has 14 residues. Between the trimmed V and J ends, which lost 2 bases and 2 bases, there was a span of 11 bases. Germline V gene lookup returns CDR1 SGHTS and CDR2 YDEGEE. CDR3 in amino acids: CASSFYQGTYEQYV. As DNA, the CDR3 is TGTGCCAGCAGCTTCTATCAGGGGACCTACGAGCAGTACGTC.

This chain links TRBV30 with TRBJ2-5; D remains ambiguous. V was pared by 2 bases and J by 3 bases, with 4 bases between. CDR1 is GTSNPN and CDR2 is SVGIG in the germline V gene (reference sequence). The CDR3 runs to 11 residues. The CDR3 nucleotides are TGTGCCTGGAGTAAGGAAGAGACCCAGTACTTC. Protein product: CAWSKEETQYF.

This rearrangement joins TRBV6-5 to TRBJ1-2; D call uncertain. Trimming shortened V by 0 bases and J by 3 bases, and 8 bases separated the two germline ends. CDR1 and CDR2 (germline): MNHEY, SVGAGI. The CDR3 extends over 14 amino acids. The CDR3 is CASSYSGVDYGYTF. CDR3 in DNA: TGTGCCAGCAGTTACTCTGGGGTAGACTATGGCTACACCTTC.

The J gene is TRBJ1-3, the V gene TRBV6-6, with a weak D call TRBD1 (5 bases). Germline lookup yields CDR1 MNHNY and CDR2 SVGAGI (reference sequence). The CDR3 covers 14 residues. V gave up 2 bases and J gave up 3 bases, with 8 bases separating them. The CDR3 nucleotides are TGTGCCAGCAGTTACGGGGGTTATGGAAACACCATATATTTT. As protein: CASSYGGYGNTIYF.

This chain links TRBV19 with TRBJ2-3; 7 nucleotides align to TRBD1. The CDR3 runs 16 residues. Germline V gene sequence: CDR1 LNHDA, CDR2 SQIVND (reference sequence). Trimming at V came to 0 bases and at J to 0 bases, leaving 3 bases not matched to a gene. Written as DNA, the CDR3 is TGTGCCAGTAGTATAGATCTGACAGGGAGCACAGATACGCAGTATTTT. Protein: CASSIDLTGSTDTQYF.

The chain carries TRBV28 and TRBJ1-6; D not resolved. Germline CDR1 MDHEN, CDR2 SYDVKM. The ends were cut back, 4 bases at V and 13 bases at J, with 8 bases in the middle. The CDR3 runs to 11 residues. The CDR3 DNA sequence: TGTGCCAGCAGTTCCCACTGGCCCCTCCACTTT. This translates into CASSSHWPLHF. Drawing the rest from reference TRBV28 and TRBJ1-6, the complete variable domain is DVKVTQSSRYLVKRTGEKVFLECVQDMDHENMFWYRQDPGLGLRLIYFSYDVKMKEKGDIPEGYSVSREKKERFSLILESASTNQTSMYLCASSSHWPLHFGNGTRLTVT.

The chain couples TRBV10-1 to TRBJ1-4; no clear D. The CDR3 consists of 8 residues. Germline V gives CDR1 WNHNN, CDR2 SYGVQD (reference sequence). V was cut by 9 bases and J by 7 bases, with 0 bases left in between. CDR3: CASEKLFF. In DNA form, the CDR3 reads TGCGCCAGTGAAAAACTGTTTTTT.

This chain uses TRBV6-6 with TRBJ1-2; TRBD1 aligns across 9 bases. After removal of 8 bases from V and 4 bases from J, the junction contained 8 bases not matched to a gene. The CDR3 spans 14 residues. Germline V CDR1 and CDR2: MNHNY, SVGAGI (reference sequence). In nucleotides, the CDR3 is TGTGCCAGCTTTTCGTGGGACAGGGCCTATGGCTACACCTTC. Translated: CASFSWDRAYGYTF.

This chain joins TRBV30 and TRBJ1-2; no clear D. The V gene's germline CDR1 is GTSNPN and CDR2 SVGIG (reference sequence). This CDR3 is 15 amino acids long. Between the trimmed V and J ends, which lost 2 bases and 5 bases, there was a span of 18 bases. CDR3 residues: CAWSIGVLAQYGYTF. DNA of the CDR3: TGTGCCTGGAGTATCGGGGTTCTGGCCCAATATGGCTACACCTTC.

The chain carries TRBV15 and TRBJ2-3; perhaps TRBD2 as D (6 bases). CDR1 and CDR2 from the germline V gene are LNHNV and YYDKDF (reference sequence). V was trimmed by 5 bases and J by 2 bases, leaving 11 bases between them. This CDR3 has 14 amino acids. The CDR3 spells CATSSRRATDTQYF. As DNA, the CDR3 is TGTGCCACCAGCTCAAGGAGGGCCACAGATACGCAGTATTTT.

This sequence joins TRBV6-5 and TRBJ1-3; D uncertain. The CDR3 length is 13 residues. Germline assignment: CDR1 MNHEY and CDR2 SVGAGI. V lost 2 bases to trimming and J lost 5 bases, with 7 bases between them. The CDR3 is CASSYARRNTIYF. CDR3 nucleotides: TGTGCCAGCAGTTACGCCAGGAGAAACACCATATATTTT.